What follows describes a single T cell receptor beta chain. The target antigen is unknown. Trimming shortened V by 0 bases and J by 2 bases, and 11 bases separated the two germline ends. The CDR3 totals 15 residues. Per the germline V gene, CDR1 is MNHEY and CDR2 is SVGAGI. These data belong to a study of identical twins. Template switching added a universal primer site, and cDNA bore unique molecular identifiers. TCRdb ran MiXCR on the 5' RACE reads and lists one entry per CDR3 protein. Of about 460,000 distinct CDR3 sequences in the sample, 11% to 15% were seen once. Whole-study findings and limits: Researchers caution that invariant MAIT and iNKT cells could partly confound zero-insertion analyses.

These sequences were also reported in another study, on yellow fever vaccine responses in identical twins. Per that paper: Twins reportedly appeared to share part of their vaccine T cell response while keeping part individual.

The genes are TRBV6-5 and TRBJ2-7, with D uncertain. Sequenced sample: CD4+ T cells sorted from blood. The clonotype comes from a woman younger than 35 in good health. The CDR3 DNA follows: TGTGCCAGCAGTTACTCTAGCAACCCACCCTACGAGCAGTACTTC. Translation: CASSYSSNPPYEQYF.